This entry lists 8 T cell receptor beta chains sequenced from one sample in a study of shared clonotypes between healthy human individuals. Data came from immunoSEQ multiplex PCR; TCRdb stores just in-frame clones and leaves some out. This sample has some 2,000,000 clones; roughly 95% occur once, and the top ten carry around 0.13%. The material sequenced was naive CD4+ T cells sorted from blood. Documented subset: CD45RA+ positively selected. These receptors originate from a man between 18 and 29 years old in good health.

This clone appeared once. The chain couples TRBV6-1 to TRBJ2-5, with 10 bases matching TRBD2. J was trimmed by 6 bases and V by 0 bases; bases with no gene match: 7. The CDR3 spans 16 residues. Germline V CDR1 and CDR2: MNHNS, SASEGT. The CDR3 here is CASSEATRLAGQTQYF. The CDR3, as DNA: TGTGCCAGCAGTGAAGCGACGAGACTAGCGGGCCAGACCCAGTACTTC.

The genes are TRBV29-1 and TRBJ1-1, with D possibly matching TRBD1 (5 bases). V was pared by 1 base and J by 3 bases, with 12 bases between. The CDR3 length is 14 residues. Germline CDR1 SQVTM, CDR2 ANQGSEA. Here the CDR3 reads CSVEVTGGYTEAFF. For the CDR3, the DNA is TGCAGCGTTGAAGTGACGGGGGGTTACACTGAAGCTTTCTTT.

V and J are TRBV13 and TRBJ1-1; 10 nucleotides agree with TRBD1. V gave up 4 bases and J gave up 7 bases; unmatched junction bases: 9. CDR3 length: 15 amino acids. Germline V gives CDR1 PRHDT, CDR2 FYEKMQ (reference sequence). CDR3 nucleotides: TGTGCCAGCAGCTCCTCCGGGACAGGGGTTTTTGAAGCTTTCTTT. Its protein product is CASSSSGTGVFEAFF.

This rearrangement joins TRBV5-6 to TRBJ2-7; 7 nucleotides match TRBD1. The germline CDR1 and CDR2 sequences are SGHDT and YYEEEE. The ends lost 4 bases at V and 7 bases at J; junction bases unmatched: 8. This CDR3 is 13 amino acids long. The CDR3 DNA reads TGTGCCAGCAGCCCTGACAGGGTGGGGGAGCAGTACTTC. Amino acids: CASSPDRVGEQYF.

The chain employs TRBV7-2 and TRBJ2-5; TRBD2 is a possible D gene (5 bases). The CDR3 spans 16 residues. V lost 5 bases to trimming and J lost 0 bases, with 16 bases between them. Looked up from germline, CDR1 is SGHTA and CDR2 is FQGNSA. CDR3 coding DNA: TGTGCCAGCAGCCCCTCGTGGGCGAGGGACCAAGAGACCCAGTACTTC. The encoded protein is CASSPSWARDQETQYF.

This rearrangement joins TRBV7-9 to TRBJ2-1; D not resolved. V was cut by 7 bases and J by 10 bases, with 8 bases left in between. This CDR3 contains 10 residues. Per germline, CDR1 SEHNR and CDR2 FQNEAQ (reference sequence). The CDR3 bases are TGTGCCAGCACCACTACCGAGCAGTTCTTC. Protein product: CASTTTEQFF.

V usage is TRBV7-2 and J usage is TRBJ1-1, with a tentative D call TRBD1 (6 bases). Germline V CDR1 and CDR2: SGHTA, FQGNSA. V was clipped by 4 bases and J by 7 bases, with 19 bases between them. The CDR3 contains 15 residues. CDR3 protein: CASSSPSPRGVEAFF. In DNA, the CDR3 is TGTGCCAGCAGCTCACCCAGTCCTAGGGGGGTTGAAGCTTTCTTT.

This clone was recorded only once. The chain uses TRBV18 and TRBJ1-1; D is possibly TRBD1 (6 bases). Trimming removed 4 bases at V and 3 bases at J, with 12 bases between. In germline, CDR1 is KGHSH, CDR2 LQKENI. The CDR3 is 14 residues long. DNA of the CDR3: TGTGCCAGCTCACAGGGCAGGGGACACACTGAAGCTTTCTTT. It yields the protein CASSQGRGHTEAFF.